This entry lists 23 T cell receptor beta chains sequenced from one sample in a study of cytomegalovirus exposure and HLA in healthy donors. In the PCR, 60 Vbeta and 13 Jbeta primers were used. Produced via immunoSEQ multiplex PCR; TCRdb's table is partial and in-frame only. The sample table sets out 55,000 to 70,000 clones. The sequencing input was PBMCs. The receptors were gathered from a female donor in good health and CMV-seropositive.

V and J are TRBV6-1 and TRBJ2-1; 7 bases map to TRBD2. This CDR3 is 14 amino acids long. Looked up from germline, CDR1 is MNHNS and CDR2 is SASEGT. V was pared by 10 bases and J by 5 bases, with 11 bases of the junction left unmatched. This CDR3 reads CATRREIGDNEQFF. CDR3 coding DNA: TGTGCCACGAGGCGGGAGATCGGAGACAATGAGCAGTTCTTC.

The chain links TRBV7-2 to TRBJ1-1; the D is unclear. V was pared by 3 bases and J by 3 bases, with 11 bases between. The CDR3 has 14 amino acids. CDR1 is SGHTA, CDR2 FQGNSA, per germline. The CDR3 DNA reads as TGTGCCAGCAGCTTGCCAGGATCGGACACTGAAGCTTTCTTT. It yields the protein CASSLPGSDTEAFF.

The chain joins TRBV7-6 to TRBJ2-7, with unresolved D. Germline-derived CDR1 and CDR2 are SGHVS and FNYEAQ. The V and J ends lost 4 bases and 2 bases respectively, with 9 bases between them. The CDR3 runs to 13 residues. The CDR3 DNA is TGTGCCAGCAGCTCGGGTCTTGCCTACGAGCAGTACTTC. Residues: CASSSGLAYEQYF.

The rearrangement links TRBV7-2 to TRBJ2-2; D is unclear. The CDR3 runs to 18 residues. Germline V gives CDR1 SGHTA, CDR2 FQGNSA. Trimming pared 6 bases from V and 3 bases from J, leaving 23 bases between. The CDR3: CASSESSLGEVDTGELFF. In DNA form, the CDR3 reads TGTGCCAGCAGTGAATCTTCGTTAGGAGAAGTCGACACCGGGGAGCTGTTTTTT. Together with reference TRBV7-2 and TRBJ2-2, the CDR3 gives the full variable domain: GAGVSQSPSNKVTEKGKDVELRCDPISGHTALYWYRQSLGQGLEFLIYFQGNSAPDKSGLPSDRFSAERTGGSVSTLTIQRTQQEDSAVYLCASSESSLGEVDTGELFFGEGSRLTVL.

The CDR3 sequence is CASSLDLGVGGETQYF. CDR3 nucleotides: TGCGCCAGCAGCCTAGACCTTGGGGTAGGAGGGGAGACCCAGTACTTC. This chain connects TRBV5-1 to TRBJ2-5; TRBD2 is a possible D gene (6 bases). There are 16 residues in the CDR3. V was shortened by 4 bases and J by 5 bases, with 21 bases between the two germline ends. Germline values: CDR1 SGHRS, CDR2 YFSETQ.

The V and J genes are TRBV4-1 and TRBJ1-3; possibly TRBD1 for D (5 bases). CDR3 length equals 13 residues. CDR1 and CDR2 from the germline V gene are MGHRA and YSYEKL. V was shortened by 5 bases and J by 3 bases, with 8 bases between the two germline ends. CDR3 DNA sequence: TGCGCCAGCAGCGCGGGGGATGGAAACACCATATATTTT. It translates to CASSAGDGNTIYF.

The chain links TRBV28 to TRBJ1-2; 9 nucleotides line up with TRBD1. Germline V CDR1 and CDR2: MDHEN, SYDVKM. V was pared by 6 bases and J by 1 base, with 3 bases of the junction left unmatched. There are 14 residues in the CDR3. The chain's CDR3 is CASRPTGGNYGYTF. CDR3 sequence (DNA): TGTGCCAGCAGACCGACAGGGGGTAACTATGGCTACACCTTC.

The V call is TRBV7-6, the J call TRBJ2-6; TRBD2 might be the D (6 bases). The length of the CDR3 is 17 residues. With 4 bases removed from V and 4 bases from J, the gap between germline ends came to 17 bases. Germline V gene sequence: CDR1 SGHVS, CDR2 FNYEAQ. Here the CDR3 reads CASSSGVPFGGANVLTF. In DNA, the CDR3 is TGTGCCAGCAGCTCGGGGGTACCTTTTGGGGGGGCCAACGTCCTGACTTTC.

The DNA for the CDR3 is TGCGCCAGCAGCTTGGCCGTCTCTTCTAGGAACGAGCAGTACTTC. This translates into CASSLAVSSRNEQYF. The chain links TRBV5-1 to TRBJ2-7; D remains ambiguous. Trimming removed 0 bases from V and 5 bases from J, with 15 bases in between. Germline V lookup: CDR1 SGHRS, CDR2 YFSETQ. The length of the CDR3 is 15 residues.

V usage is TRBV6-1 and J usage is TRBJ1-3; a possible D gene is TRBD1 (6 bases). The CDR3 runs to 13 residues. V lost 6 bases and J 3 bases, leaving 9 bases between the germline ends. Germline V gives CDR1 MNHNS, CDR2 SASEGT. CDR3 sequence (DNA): TGTGCCAGCAGCCGGGACATTGGAAACACCATATATTTT. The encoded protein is CASSRDIGNTIYF.

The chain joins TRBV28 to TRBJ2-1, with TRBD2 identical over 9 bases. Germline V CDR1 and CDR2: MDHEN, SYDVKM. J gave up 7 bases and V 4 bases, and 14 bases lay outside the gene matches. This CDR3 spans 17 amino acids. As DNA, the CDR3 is TGTGCCAGCAGTTCGGGCGGGGGGGCCTCTCTAGGGAATGAGCAGTTCTTC. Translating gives CASSSGGGASLGNEQFF.

CDR3 nucleotides: TGTGCCAGCAGCTTAGAGGGGAACTACGAGCAGTACTTC. Its translation is CASSLEGNYEQYF. The chain carries TRBV7-9 and TRBJ2-7; perhaps TRBD1 as D (5 bases). Trimming took 1 base from V and 3 from J, leaving 7 bases between them. The germline V gene encodes CDR1 SEHNR and CDR2 FQNEAQ (reference sequence). The CDR3 is made up of 13 amino acids. Full variable domain (rest looked up from reference TRBV7-9 and TRBJ2-7): DTGVSQNPRHKITKRGQNVTFRCDPISEHNRLYWYRQTLGQGPEFLTYFQNEAQLEKSRLLSDRFSAERPKGSFSTLEIQRTEQGDSAMYLCASSLEGNYEQYFGPGTRLTVT.

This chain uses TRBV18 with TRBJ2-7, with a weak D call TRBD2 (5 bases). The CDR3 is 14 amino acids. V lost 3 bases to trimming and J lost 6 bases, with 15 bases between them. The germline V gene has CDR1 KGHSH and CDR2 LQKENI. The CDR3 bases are TGTGCCAGCTCACCGTCGCTAGCTGTCGGCGAGCAGTACTTC. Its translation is CASSPSLAVGEQYF.

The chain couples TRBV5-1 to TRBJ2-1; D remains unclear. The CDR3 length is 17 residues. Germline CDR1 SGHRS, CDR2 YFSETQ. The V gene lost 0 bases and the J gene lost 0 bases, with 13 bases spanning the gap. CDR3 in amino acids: CASSLEAAKSSYNEQFF. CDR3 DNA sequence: TGCGCCAGCAGCTTGGAGGCGGCGAAAAGCTCCTACAATGAGCAGTTCTTC.

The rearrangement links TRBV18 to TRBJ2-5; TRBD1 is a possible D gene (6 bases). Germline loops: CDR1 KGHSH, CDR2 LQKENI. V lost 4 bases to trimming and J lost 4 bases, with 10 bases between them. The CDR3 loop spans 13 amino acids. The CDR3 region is CASSLQGRETQYF. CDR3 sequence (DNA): TGTGCCAGCTCACTACAGGGTCGAGAGACCCAGTACTTC.

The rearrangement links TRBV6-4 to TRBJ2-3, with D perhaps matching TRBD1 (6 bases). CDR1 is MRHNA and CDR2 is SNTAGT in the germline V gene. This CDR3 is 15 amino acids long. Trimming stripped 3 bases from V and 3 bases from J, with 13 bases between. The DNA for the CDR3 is TGTGCCAGCAGTGATCAGGGGATGGGGACAGATACGCAGTATTTT. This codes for CASSDQGMGTDTQYF.

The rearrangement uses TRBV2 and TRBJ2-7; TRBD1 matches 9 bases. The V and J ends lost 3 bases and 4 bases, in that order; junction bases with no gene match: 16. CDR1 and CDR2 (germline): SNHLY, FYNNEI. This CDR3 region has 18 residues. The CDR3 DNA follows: TGTGCCAGCAGTGATGGGACAGGGCGTTATACTGGACTTTACGAGCAGTACTTC. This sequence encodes CASSDGTGRYTGLYEQYF.

CDR3 bases: TGTGCCAGCAGCCCGGACAGGGCAGATTCACCCCTCCACTTT. As protein: CASSPDRADSPLHF. This rearrangement joins TRBV7-8 to TRBJ1-6; TRBD1 matches 8 bases. The CDR3 runs to 14 residues. V lost 5 bases, J lost 8 bases, and 5 bases stayed unmatched. Germline V gives CDR1 SGHVS, CDR2 FQNEAQ.

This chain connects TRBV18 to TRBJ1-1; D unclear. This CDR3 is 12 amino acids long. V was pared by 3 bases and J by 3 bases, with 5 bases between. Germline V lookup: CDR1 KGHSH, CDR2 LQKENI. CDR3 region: CASSPSDTEAFF. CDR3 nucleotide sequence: TGTGCCAGCTCACCGAGTGACACTGAAGCTTTCTTT. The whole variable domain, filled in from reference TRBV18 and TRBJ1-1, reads NAGVMQNPRHLVRRRGQEARLRCSPMKGHSHVYWYRQLPEEGLKFMVYLQKENIIDESGMPKERFSAEFPKEGPSILRIQQVVRGDSAAYFCASSPSDTEAFFGQGTRLTVV.

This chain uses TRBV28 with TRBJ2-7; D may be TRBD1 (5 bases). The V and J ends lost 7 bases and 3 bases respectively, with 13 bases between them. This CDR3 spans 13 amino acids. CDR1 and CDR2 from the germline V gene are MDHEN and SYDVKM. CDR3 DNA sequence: TGTGCCAGCAAAAGGGGTCAGCACTACGAGCAGTACTTC. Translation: CASKRGQHYEQYF.

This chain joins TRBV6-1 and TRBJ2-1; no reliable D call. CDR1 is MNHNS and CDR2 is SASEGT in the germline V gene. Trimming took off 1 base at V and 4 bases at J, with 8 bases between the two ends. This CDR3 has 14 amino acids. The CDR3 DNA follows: TGTGCCAGCAGTGAAGGGGCAGCTTACAATGAGCAGTTCTTC. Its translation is CASSEGAAYNEQFF.

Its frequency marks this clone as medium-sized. CDR3 region: CASSQGTGDSYEQYF. For the CDR3, the DNA is TGCGCCAGCAGCCAAGGGACAGGGGACTCCTACGAGCAGTACTTC. The chain joins TRBV4-3 to TRBJ2-7; 9 nucleotides align to TRBD1. The germline CDR1 and CDR2 sequences are LGHNA and YSLEER. J lost 0 bases, V lost 1 base, and 1 base had no gene match. The CDR3 runs to 15 residues.

CDR3 nucleotide sequence: TGCGCCAGCAGCCAAGACTCGAGCGCGCCTACCGGGGAGCTGTTTTTT. Translated: CASSQDSSAPTGELFF. The chain combines TRBV4-3 with TRBJ2-2; no firm D call. The CDR3 is made up of 16 amino acids. Between the trimmed V and J ends, which lost 0 bases and 5 bases, there was a span of 13 bases. Germline V gene sequence: CDR1 LGHNA, CDR2 YSLEER.